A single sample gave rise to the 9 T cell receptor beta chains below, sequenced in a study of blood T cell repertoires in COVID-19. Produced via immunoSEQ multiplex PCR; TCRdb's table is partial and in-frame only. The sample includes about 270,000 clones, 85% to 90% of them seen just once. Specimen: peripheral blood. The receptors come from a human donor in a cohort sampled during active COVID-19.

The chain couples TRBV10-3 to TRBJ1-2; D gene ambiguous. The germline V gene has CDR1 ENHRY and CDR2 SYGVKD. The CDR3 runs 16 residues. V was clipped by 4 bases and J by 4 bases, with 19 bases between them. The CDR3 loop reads CAISAGGRTEGYGYTF. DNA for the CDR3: TGTGCCATCAGTGCGGGTGGTCGTACAGAGGGCTATGGCTACACCTTC.

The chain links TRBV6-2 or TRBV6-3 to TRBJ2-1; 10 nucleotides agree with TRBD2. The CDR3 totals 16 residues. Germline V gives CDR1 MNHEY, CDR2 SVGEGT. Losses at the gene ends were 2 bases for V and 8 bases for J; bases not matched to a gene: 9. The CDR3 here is CASSYRSSGSDYEQFF. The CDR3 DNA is TGTGCCAGCAGTTACCGTTCTAGCGGGAGTGACTATGAGCAGTTCTTC.

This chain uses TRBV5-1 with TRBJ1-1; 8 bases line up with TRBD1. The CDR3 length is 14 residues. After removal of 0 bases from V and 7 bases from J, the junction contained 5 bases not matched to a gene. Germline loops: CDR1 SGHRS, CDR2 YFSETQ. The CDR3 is CASSLAGGADEAFF. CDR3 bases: TGCGCCAGCAGCTTGGCAGGGGGCGCGGATGAAGCTTTCTTT.

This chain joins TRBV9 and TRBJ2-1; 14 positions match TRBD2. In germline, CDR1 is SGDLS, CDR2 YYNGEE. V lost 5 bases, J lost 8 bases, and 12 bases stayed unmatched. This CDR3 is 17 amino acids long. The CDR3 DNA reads TGTGCCAGCAGTCCACGGGGACTAGCGGGAGAAAAGGATGAGCAGTTCTTC. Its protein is CASSPRGLAGEKDEQFF.

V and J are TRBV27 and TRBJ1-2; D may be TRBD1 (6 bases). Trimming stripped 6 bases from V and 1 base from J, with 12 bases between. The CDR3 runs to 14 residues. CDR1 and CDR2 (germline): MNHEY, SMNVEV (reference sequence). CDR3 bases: TGTGCCAGCAGGACAGGTGGGAGTAACTATGGCTACACCTTC. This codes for CASRTGGSNYGYTF.

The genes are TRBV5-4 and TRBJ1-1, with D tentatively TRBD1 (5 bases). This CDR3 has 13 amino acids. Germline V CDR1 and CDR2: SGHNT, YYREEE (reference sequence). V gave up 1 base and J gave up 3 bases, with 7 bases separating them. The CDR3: CASSLQGYTEAFF. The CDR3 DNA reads TGTGCCAGCAGCTTGCAGGGTTACACTGAAGCTTTCTTT.

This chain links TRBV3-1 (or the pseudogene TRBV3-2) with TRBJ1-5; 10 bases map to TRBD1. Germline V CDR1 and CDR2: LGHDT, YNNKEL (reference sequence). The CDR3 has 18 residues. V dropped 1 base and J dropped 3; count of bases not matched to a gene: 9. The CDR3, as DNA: TGTGCCAGCAGCCAAGTGGTGCGGGACAGGGGTTTCAATCAGCCCCAGCATTTT. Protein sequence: CASSQVVRDRGFNQPQHF.

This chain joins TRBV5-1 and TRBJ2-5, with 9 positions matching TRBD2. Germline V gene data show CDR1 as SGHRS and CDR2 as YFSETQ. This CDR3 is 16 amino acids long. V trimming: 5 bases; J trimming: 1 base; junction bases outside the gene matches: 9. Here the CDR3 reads CASSLSTSGSQETQYF. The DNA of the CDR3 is TGCGCCAGCAGTCTTTCGACTAGCGGCAGCCAAGAGACCCAGTACTTC.

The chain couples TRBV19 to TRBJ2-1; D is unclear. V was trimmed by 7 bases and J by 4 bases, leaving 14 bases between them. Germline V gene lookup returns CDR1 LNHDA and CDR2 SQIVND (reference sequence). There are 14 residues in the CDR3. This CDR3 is CASTIGVSYNEQFF. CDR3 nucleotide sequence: TGTGCCAGTACAATAGGAGTGAGTTACAATGAGCAGTTCTTC.